This is a list of T cell receptor beta chains from one sample in a study of Tregs in tolerant kidney transplant recipients. Assay: immunoSEQ multiplex PCR; the TCRdb copy retains only in-frame clones and omits some. The sample has about 120,000 clones, around 94% seen once. Sequencing was done on a sample of CD4+ T cells from blood. These receptors all come from a human donor in good health. The conserved cysteine and the conserved F or W are not part of the CDR3 here.

V gene,CDR3 protein
TRBV27,ASSWTGDNQPQH
TRBV19,ASRIPGGQPQH
TRBV29-1,SVVRRGTYEQY
TRBV7-6,ASSLAPGGHYNEQF
TRBV9,ASSLEGRGPTDTQY
TRBV19,ATRQGFISGANVLT
TRBV5-8,ASSLTGFNSPLH
TRBV20-1,SARLAYEQY
TRBV6-6,ASRRTVNSYEQY
TRBV30,AWNLRGRELYGYT
TRBV14,ASSQGGAGKLF
TRBV2,ASSGTGRGDTQY
TRBV5-1,ASSQGQGVDYGYT
TRBV18,ASSGREAGELF
TRBV10-1,ASKGHVNTEAF
TRBV20-1,SASLGSEAF
TRBV5-1,ASSKGTGGFEQF
TRBV6-1,ASGEATPQH
TRBV6-5,ASSFRWDRDYYGYT
TRBV6-1,ASSDGHDLYGYT
TRBV11-2,ASSLSVAGVQYEQY
TRBV14,ASSQDQMGGIATNEKLF
TRBV11-2,ASSFGQGAGEAF
TRBV5-1,ASSSTGSTDTQY
TRBV6-1,ASSEFDSSYNEQF
TRBV6-6,ASSRTVNEKLF
TRBV27,ASSRDPLGASPLH
TRBV5-1,ASSREGGDSPLH
TRBV6-5,ASSYGGTGKANTIY
TRBV5-1,ASSLFPPNRGTSYEQY
TRBV5-1,ASSTGDNGKLF
TRBV7-9,ASSLAGVALAEAF
TRBV5-6,ASSVPGQSSYEQY
TRBV4-2,ASSQEGAGEGTGELF
TRBV6-5,ASSEAGGGYT
TRBV27,ASRTRDRRRNTEAF
TRBV27,ASSPGTSGEETQY
TRBV5-1,ASTVDLSQNYGYT
TRBV9,ASSRGAGGPYEQY
TRBV19,ASSIESDREQY
TRBV5-1,ASSPTSGINEQF
TRBV30,ASRLAGQETQY
TRBV2,ASSGTGRGQPQH
TRBV5-1,ASSARRVVDTEAF
TRBV19,ASSIVGNQPQH
TRBV5-1,ASSWRVRGTDTQY
TRBV14,ASSQSTGISTDTQY
TRBV5-1,ASSIEGANYGYT
TRBV27,ASSESGTYNSPLH